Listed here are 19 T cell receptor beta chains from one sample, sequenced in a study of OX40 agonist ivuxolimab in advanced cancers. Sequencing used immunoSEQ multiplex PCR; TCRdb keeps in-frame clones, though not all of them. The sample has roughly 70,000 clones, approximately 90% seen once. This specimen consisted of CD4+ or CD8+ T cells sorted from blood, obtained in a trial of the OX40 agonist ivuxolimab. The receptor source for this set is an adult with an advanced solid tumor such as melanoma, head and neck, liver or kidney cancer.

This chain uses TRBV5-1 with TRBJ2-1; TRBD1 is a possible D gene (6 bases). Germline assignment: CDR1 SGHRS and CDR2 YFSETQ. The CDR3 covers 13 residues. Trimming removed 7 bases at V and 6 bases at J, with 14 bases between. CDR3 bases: TGCGCCAGCGGATCTGTCAGGGGCAATGAGCAGTTCTTC. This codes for CASGSVRGNEQFF.

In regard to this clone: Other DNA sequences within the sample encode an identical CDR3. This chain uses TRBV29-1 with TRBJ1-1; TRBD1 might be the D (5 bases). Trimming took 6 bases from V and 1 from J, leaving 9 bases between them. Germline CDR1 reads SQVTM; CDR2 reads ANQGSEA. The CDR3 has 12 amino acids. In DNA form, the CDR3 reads TGCAGCGTCCGTACAGGGAACACTGAAGCTTTCTTT. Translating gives CSVRTGNTEAFF.

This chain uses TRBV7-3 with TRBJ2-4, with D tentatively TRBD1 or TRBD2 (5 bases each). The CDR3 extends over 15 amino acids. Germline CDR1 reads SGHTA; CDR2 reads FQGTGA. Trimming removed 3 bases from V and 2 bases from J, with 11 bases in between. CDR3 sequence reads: CASSLYEGPKNIQYF. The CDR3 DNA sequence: TGTGCCAGCAGCTTGTACGAGGGGCCCAAAAACATTCAGTACTTC.

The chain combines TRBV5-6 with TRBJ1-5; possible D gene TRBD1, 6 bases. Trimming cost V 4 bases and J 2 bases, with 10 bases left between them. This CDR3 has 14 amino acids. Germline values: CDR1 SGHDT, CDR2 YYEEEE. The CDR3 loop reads CASSPRGRNQPQHF. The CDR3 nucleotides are TGTGCCAGCAGCCCCCGGGGGCGCAATCAGCCCCAGCATTTT.

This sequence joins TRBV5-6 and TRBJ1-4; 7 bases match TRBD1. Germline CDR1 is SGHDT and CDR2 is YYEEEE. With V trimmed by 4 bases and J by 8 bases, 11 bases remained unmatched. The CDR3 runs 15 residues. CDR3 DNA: TGTGCCAGCAGCCCGCCTGACAGGGCAGGGGAAAAACTGTTTTTT. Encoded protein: CASSPPDRAGEKLFF.

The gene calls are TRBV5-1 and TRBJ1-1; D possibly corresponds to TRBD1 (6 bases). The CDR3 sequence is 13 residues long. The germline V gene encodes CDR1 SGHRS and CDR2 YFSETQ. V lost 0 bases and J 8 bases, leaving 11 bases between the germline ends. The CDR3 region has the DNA TGCGCCAGCAGCTTGGGACAGGCGCAAGAAGCTTTCTTT. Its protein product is CASSLGQAQEAFF.

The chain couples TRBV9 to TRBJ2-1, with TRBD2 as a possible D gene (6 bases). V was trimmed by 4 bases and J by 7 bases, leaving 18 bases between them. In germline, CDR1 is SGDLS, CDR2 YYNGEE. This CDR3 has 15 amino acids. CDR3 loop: CASSPTTSMSNEQFF. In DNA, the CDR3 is TGTGCCAGCAGCCCAACGACTAGTATGTCAAATGAGCAGTTCTTC.

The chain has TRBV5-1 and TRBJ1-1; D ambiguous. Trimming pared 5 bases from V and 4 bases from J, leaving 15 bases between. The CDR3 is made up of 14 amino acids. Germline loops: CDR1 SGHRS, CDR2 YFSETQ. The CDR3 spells CASSLKSEVTEAFF. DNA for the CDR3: TGCGCCAGCAGTTTAAAATCCGAGGTCACTGAAGCTTTCTTT.

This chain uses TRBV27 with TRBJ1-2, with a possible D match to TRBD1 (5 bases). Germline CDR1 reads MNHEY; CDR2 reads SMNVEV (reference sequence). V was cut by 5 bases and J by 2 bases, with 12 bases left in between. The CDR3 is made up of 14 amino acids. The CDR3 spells CASSRRDFNYGYTF. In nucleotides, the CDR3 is TGTGCCAGCAGTCGTAGGGACTTCAACTATGGCTACACCTTC.

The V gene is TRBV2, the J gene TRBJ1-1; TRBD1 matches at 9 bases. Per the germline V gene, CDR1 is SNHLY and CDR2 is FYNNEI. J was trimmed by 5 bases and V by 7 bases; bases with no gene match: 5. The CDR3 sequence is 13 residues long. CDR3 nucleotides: TGTGCCAGCATCCGGGACAGGGTGACTGAAGCTTTCTTT. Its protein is CASIRDRVTEAFF.

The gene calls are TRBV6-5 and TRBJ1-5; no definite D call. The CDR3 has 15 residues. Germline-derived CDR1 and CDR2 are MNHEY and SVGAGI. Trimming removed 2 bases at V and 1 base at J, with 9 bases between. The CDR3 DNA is TGTGCCAGCAGTTACGACTACCGGAGCAATCAGCCCCAGCATTTT. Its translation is CASSYDYRSNQPQHF.

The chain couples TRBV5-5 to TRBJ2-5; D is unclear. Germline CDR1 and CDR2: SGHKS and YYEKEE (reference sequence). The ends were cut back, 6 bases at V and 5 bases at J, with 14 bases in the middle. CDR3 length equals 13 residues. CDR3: CASTRIPGETQYF. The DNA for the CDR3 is TGTGCCAGCACCAGAATTCCGGGTGAGACCCAGTACTTC.

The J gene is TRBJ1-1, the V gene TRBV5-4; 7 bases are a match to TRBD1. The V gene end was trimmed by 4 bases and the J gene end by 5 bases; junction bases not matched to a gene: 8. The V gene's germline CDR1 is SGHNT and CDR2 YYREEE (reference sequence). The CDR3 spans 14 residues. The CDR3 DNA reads TGTGCCAGCAGCGGGTCAGGGGGGGGTACTGAAGCTTTCTTT. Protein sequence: CASSGSGGGTEAFF.

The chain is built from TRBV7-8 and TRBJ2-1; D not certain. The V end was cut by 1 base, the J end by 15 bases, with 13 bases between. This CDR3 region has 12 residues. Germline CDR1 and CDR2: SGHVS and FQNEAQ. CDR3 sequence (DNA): TGTGCCAGCAGCTTAGATCTGGGTATTTGGTTCTTC. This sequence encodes CASSLDLGIWFF.

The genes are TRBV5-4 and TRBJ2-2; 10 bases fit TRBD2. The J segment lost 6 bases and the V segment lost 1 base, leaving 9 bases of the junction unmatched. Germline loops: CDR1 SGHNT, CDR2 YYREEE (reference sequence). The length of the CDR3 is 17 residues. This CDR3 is CASSLLAGEIRAGELFF. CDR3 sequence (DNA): TGTGCCAGCAGCTTGCTAGCGGGAGAGATTAGGGCCGGGGAGCTGTTTTTT.

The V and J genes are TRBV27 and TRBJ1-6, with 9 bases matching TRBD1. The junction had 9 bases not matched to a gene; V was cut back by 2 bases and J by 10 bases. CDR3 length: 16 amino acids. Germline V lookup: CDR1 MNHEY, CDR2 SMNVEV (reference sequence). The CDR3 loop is CASSLEWTGDVSPLHF. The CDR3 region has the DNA TGTGCCAGCAGTTTAGAGTGGACAGGGGATGTGTCACCCCTCCACTTT.

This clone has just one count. This chain's CDR3 is CASRGTGLGYEQYF. The CDR3 DNA follows: TGTGCCAGCAGGGGAACAGGGCTGGGCTACGAGCAGTACTTC. The V and J genes are TRBV2 and TRBJ2-7, with a tentative D call TRBD1 (6 bases). Germline V gene data show CDR1 as SNHLY and CDR2 as FYNNEI. The germline V and J ends were trimmed by 6 bases and 3 bases, with 15 bases remaining between them. CDR3 length equals 14 residues.

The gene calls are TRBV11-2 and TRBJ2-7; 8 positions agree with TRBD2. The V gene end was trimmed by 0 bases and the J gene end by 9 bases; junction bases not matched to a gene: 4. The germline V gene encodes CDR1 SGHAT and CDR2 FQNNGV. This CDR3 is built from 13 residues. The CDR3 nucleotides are TGTGCCAGCAGCTTAGATCTGGCGGGAGGGCAGTACTTC. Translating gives CASSLDLAGGQYF.

The CDR3 here is CASSLRGQGSNTIYF. The CDR3, as DNA: TGTGCCAGCAGTTTACGGGGACAGGGATCGAACACCATATATTTT. V is TRBV28 and J is TRBJ1-3; TRBD1 agrees at 9 bases. Looked up from germline, CDR1 is MDHEN and CDR2 is SYDVKM. This CDR3 region has 15 residues. V shed 2 bases and J 7 bases; nucleotides not matched to a gene: 6.